This T cell receptor (beta chain) was sequenced in a study of blood T cell repertoires in COVID-19. Overall study context: Samples came from the United States, Italy and Spain, spanning acute and convalescent COVID-19.

Original analysis: Using reference gene primer amplification, nucleated cell counts were estimated. Method: immunoSEQ multiplex PCR; TCRdb's copy keeps in-frame clones and lacks some. That table furnishes V, J and clone size, whereas the DNA furnished D and trimming. The table records roughly 180,000 clones, about four fifths of them present only once. Two negative PCRs, clearance, or symptom resolution characterized the recovered Cohort 3 donors. Trimming pared 3 bases from V and 1 base from J, leaving 13 bases between. This CDR3 has 16 amino acids. Germline lookup yields CDR1 SGHDN and CDR2 FVKESK. The rearrangement joins TRBV14 to TRBJ1-3; D remains ambiguous. Sequencing used PBMCs or T cells enriched from blood (not recorded which). The sequence was obtained from a man in his fifties or sixties who had recovered from COVID-19. The CDR3 DNA follows: TGTGCCAGCAGCCAGAAATTGGGGAGGTCTGGAAACACCATATATTTT. As protein: CASSQKLGRSGNTIYF.